This entry concerns a single TCR beta chain. Its specificity is not known. TCRdb's copy holds only in-frame clones and misses some; the assay was immunoSEQ multiplex PCR. The sample includes 40,000 to 65,000 clones, 81% of them seen just once. The data stem from a study of PD-1 blockade in classical Hodgkin lymphoma. At the level of the study: Intravenous infusions of nivolumab 3 mg/kg reached patients every 2 weeks.

Every patient was affected by relapse after autologous stem cell transplantation, while exposure to brentuximab vedotin was not uniform. Notes on the study in general: Patients who responded completely had about the same baseline diversity as newly diagnosed patients.

Germline V gene lookup returns CDR1 MGHDK and CDR2 SYGVNS. V shed 7 bases and J shed 3 bases, with 9 bases lying between them. CDR3 length equals 13 residues. This chain uses TRBV25-1 with TRBJ1-4; D is unclear. Specimen: peripheral blood mononuclear cells (PBMCs), collected at baseline. The clonotype was recovered from a human donor with classical Hodgkin lymphoma. The CDR3 DNA sequence: TGTGCCAGCACGGGTCGGTCTAATGAAAAACTGTTTTTT. Protein: CASTGRSNEKLFF.